The 10 T cell receptor beta chains listed next were all sequenced from one sample in a study of cytotoxic CD8 clonotypes in ibrutinib-treated CLL. The assay was immunoSEQ multiplex PCR, and TCRdb's table has in-frame clones only and misses some. This table has approximately 120,000 clones, approximately 81% appearing once. The sample consisted of PBMCs, taken after 24 months of ibrutinib treatment. The receptors come from a human donor with chronic lymphocytic leukemia.

This chain joins TRBV15 and TRBJ2-6, with D tentatively TRBD1 (6 bases). The CDR3 has 17 amino acids. Trimming removed 0 bases from V and 4 bases from J, with 13 bases in between. The V gene's germline CDR1 is LNHNV and CDR2 YYDKDF (reference sequence). CDR3 nucleotides: TGTGCCACCAGCAGAGAGAACCAGGGGTTAGGGGCCAACGTCCTGACTTTC. Amino acid sequence: CATSRENQGLGANVLTF.

J is TRBJ2-1 and V is TRBV28, with 13 bases matching TRBD2. The V gene's germline CDR1 is MDHEN and CDR2 SYDVKM. Germline trimming cut 5 bases from V and 15 bases from J; bases unmatched to any gene: 10. CDR3 size: 14 residues. The CDR3, as DNA: TGTGCCAGCAGTACCAGGACTAGCGGGGGCGACACGTTCTTC. Its protein is CASSTRTSGGDTFF.

The chain links TRBV6-1 to TRBJ1-5; 7 nucleotides line up with TRBD1. The CDR3 runs to 15 residues. Germline V CDR1 and CDR2: MNHNS, SASEGT. V trimming: 4 bases; J trimming: 0 bases; junction bases outside the gene matches: 3. The CDR3 reads CASSARDSSNQPQHF. CDR3 DNA sequence: TGTGCCAGCAGTGCCCGGGACAGTAGCAATCAGCCCCAGCATTTT.

The chain joins TRBV28 to TRBJ1-6; D unresolved. Trimming pared 2 bases from V and 10 bases from J, leaving 12 bases between. Germline values: CDR1 MDHEN, CDR2 SYDVKM. The CDR3 runs to 14 residues. This chain's CDR3 is CASSLRRRASPLHF. The CDR3 DNA follows: TGTGCCAGCAGTTTACGGAGGAGGGCGTCACCCCTCCACTTT.

The chain employs TRBV5-1 and TRBJ1-2; maybe TRBD1 (6 bases). Germline CDR1 SGHRS, CDR2 YFSETQ. V was shortened by 0 bases and J by 5 bases, with 8 bases between the two germline ends. This CDR3 contains 13 residues. CDR3 sequence reads: CASSLDQGYGYTF. The CDR3 nucleotides are TGCGCCAGCAGCTTGGATCAGGGGTATGGCTACACCTTC.

The chain recombines TRBV5-4 with TRBJ2-7; 9 bases agree with TRBD2. Germline V gene sequence: CDR1 SGHNT, CDR2 YYREEE (reference sequence). V shed 0 bases, J shed 3 bases, and the junction held 4 bases outside the gene matches. This CDR3 comprises 15 residues. The CDR3 region has the DNA TGTGCCAGCAGCTTGGGGCCTAGCGGGGACTACGAGCAGTACTTC. Its protein is CASSLGPSGDYEQYF. The variable domain in full, completed from reference TRBV5-4 and TRBJ2-7, reads ETGVTQSPTHLIKTRGQQVTLRCSSQSGHNTVSWYQQALGQGPQFIFQYYREEENGRGNFPPRFSGLQFPNYSSELNVNALELDDSALYLCASSLGPSGDYEQYFGPGTRLTVT.

The sample holds one count of this clone. This rearrangement joins TRBV7-9 to TRBJ1-1; TRBD1 agrees at 7 bases. Trimming cost V 5 bases and J 0 bases; bases outside gene matches: 6. CDR1 and CDR2 (germline): SEHNR, FQNEAQ (reference sequence). The CDR3 loop spans 15 amino acids. The CDR3 coding sequence is TGTGCCAGCAGCCCCAGGGGGAGTTTGAACACTGAAGCTTTCTTT. Translating it yields CASSPRGSLNTEAFF.

The chain joins TRBV6-5 to TRBJ2-7, with D maybe TRBD1 (5 bases). CDR3 length: 12 amino acids. Deletions cut 6 bases from V and 3 bases from J, with 9 bases between. Germline values: CDR1 MNHEY, CDR2 SVGAGI. The CDR3 DNA is TGTGCCAGCAGCTCAGGGTTCTACGAGCAGTACTTC. Encoded protein: CASSSGFYEQYF.

The chain has TRBV12-5 and TRBJ1-1; D uncertain. The CDR3 covers 9 residues. The V and J ends lost 5 bases and 9 bases respectively, with 4 bases between them. Germline V CDR1 and CDR2: LGHNT, FRNRAP. The chain's CDR3 is CASGIKAFF. The CDR3 DNA reads as TGTGCTAGTGGTATAAAAGCTTTCTTT.

The gene calls are TRBV29-1 and TRBJ2-3; D gene unclear. CDR1 is SQVTM and CDR2 is ANQGSEA in the germline V gene. Deletions cut 3 bases from V and 1 base from J, with 17 bases between. The CDR3 has 16 amino acids. The CDR3 loop reads CSVDLSAQSRTDTQYF. The CDR3 DNA is TGCAGCGTTGATTTGTCAGCCCAATCCCGCACAGATACGCAGTATTTT.